The source of this T cell receptor (beta chain) is a study of Tregs in tolerant kidney transplant recipients. CDR3 length: 11 residues. V was shortened by 8 bases and J by 2 bases, with 9 bases between the two germline ends. CDR1 DFQATT and CDR2 SNEGSKA come from the germline V gene (reference sequence). CD4+CD25+CD127- Tregs, CD4+CD25- non-Tregs, CD4 and CD8 cells were sorted. Using immunoSEQ multiplex PCR, the repertoire was profiled, and TCRdb retains in-frame clones only, with some absent. The sample lists some 250,000 clones, more than 65% seen once, with 0.5% to 0.65% in the top ten. The clonotype was recovered from a human donor in good health. Sequenced input: CD4+ T cells from blood. The V and J genes are TRBV20-1 and TRBJ2-5; D is perhaps TRBD1 (5 bases). CDR3 protein: CSLQEQETQYF. CDR3 coding DNA: TGCAGTTTACAGGAGCAAGAGACCCAGTACTTC.